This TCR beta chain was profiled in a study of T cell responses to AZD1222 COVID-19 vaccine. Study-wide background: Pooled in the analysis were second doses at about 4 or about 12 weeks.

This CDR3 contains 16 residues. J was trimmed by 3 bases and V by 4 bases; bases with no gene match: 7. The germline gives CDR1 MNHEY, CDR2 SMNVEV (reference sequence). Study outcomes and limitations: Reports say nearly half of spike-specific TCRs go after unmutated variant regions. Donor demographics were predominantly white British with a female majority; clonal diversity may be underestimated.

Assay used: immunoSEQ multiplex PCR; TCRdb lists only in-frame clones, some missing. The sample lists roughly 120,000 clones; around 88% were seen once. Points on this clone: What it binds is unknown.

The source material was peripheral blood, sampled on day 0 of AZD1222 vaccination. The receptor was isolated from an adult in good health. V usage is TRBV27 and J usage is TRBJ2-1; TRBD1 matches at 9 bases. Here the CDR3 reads CASSSGTGWYYNEQFF. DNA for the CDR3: TGTGCCAGCAGTTCAGGGACAGGGTGGTACTACAATGAGCAGTTCTTC.